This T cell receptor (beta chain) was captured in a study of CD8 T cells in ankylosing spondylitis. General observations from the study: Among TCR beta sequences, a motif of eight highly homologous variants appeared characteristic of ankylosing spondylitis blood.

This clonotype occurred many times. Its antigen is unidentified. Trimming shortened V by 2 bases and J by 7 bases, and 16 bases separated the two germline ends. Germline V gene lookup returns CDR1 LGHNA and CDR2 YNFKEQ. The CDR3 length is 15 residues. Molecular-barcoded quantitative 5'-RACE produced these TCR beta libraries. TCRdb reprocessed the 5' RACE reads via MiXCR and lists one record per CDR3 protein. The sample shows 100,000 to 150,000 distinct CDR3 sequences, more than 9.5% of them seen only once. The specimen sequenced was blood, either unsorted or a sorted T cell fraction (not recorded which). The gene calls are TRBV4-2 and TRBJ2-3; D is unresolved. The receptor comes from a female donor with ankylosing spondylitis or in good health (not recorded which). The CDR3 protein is CASSQQTPEENTQYF. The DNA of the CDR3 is TGTGCCAGCAGCCAACAAACCCCAGAGGAGAATACGCAGTATTTT.